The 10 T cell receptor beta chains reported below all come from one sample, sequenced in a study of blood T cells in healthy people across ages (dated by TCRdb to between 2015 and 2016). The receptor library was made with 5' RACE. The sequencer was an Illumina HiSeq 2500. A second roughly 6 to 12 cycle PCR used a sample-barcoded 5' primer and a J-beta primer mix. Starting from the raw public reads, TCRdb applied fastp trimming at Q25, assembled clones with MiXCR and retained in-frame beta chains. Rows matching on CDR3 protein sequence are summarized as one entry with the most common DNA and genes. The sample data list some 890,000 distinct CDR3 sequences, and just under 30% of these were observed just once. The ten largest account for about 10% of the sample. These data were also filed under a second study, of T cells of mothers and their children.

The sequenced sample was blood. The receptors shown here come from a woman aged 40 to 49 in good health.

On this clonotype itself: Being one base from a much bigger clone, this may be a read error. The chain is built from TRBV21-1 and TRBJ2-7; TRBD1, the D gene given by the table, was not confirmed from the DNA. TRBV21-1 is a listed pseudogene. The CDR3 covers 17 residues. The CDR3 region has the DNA TGTGCCAGCAGCACCCTGGGACGTCTGGGGAACCACTTCGAGCAGTACTTC. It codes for CASSTLGRLGNHFEQYF.

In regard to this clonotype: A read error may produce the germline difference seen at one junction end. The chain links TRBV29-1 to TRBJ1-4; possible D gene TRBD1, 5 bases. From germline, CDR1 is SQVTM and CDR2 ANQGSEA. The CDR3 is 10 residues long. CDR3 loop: CSGGNEKPFF. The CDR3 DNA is TGCAGCGGGGGGAATGAAAAACCGTTTTTT.

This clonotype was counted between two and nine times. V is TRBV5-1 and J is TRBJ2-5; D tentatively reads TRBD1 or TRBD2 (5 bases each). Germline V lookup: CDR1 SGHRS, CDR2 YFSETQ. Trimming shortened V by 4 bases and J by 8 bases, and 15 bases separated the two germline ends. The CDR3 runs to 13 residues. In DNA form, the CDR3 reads TGCGCCAGCAGCCCCGGGGACCCCCAAACCCAGTACTTC. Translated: CASSPGDPQTQYF.

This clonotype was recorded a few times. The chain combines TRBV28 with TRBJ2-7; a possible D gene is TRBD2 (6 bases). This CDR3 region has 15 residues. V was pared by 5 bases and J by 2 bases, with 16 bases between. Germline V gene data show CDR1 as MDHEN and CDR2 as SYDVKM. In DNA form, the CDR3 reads TGTGCCAGCAGTCTCGAAGGTAGCGGTACCTACGAGCAGTACTTC. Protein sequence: CASSLEGSGTYEQYF. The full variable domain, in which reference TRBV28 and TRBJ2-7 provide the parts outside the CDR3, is DVKVTQSSRYLVKRTGEKVFLECVQDMDHENMFWYRQDPGLGLRLIYFSYDVKMKEKGDIPEGYSVSREKKERFSLILESASTNQTSMYLCASSLEGSGTYEQYFGPGTRLTVT.

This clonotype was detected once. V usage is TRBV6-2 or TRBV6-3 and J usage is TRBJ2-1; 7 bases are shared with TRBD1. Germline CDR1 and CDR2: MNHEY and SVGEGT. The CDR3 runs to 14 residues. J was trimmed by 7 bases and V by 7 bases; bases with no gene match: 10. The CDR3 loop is CASISNRGRNEQFF. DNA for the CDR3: TGTGCCAGCATTTCCAACAGGGGCAGGAATGAGCAGTTCTTC.

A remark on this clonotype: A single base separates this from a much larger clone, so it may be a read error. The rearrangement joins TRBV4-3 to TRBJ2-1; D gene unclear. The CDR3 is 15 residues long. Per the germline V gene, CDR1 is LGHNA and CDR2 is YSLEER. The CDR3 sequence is CASRMSLPSYNEEFF. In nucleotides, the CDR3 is TGCGCCAGCCGTATGTCTCTTCCCTCCTACAATGAGGAGTTCTTC.

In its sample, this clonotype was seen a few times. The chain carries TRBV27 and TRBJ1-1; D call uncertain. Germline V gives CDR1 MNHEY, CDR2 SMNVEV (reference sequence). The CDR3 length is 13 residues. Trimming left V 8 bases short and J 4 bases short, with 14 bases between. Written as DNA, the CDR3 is TGTGCCAGCGCCGAGGCTTCTCCCACTGAAGCTTTCTTT. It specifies CASAEASPTEAFF.

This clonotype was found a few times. The chain's CDR3 is CSVSTRPGELFF. DNA of the CDR3: TGCAGCGTTTCGACTAGACCGGGGGAGCTGTTTTTT. The V and J genes are TRBV29-1 and TRBJ2-2; D possibly corresponds to TRBD2 (6 bases). The V and J ends lost 5 bases and 8 bases respectively, with 12 bases between them. Germline V gives CDR1 SQVTM, CDR2 ANQGSEA. This CDR3 comprises 12 residues.

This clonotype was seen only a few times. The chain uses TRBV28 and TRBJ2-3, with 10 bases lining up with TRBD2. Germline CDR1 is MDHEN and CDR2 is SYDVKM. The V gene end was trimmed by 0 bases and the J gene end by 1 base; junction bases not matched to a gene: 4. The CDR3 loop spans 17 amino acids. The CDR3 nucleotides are TGTGCCAGCAGTTTATGGCTAGCGGGGGATGGCACAGATACGCAGTATTTT. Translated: CASSLWLAGDGTDTQYF.

The CDR3 region has the DNA TGTGCCAGCAGCGTGGTGGGGGGGCCGCGGGAGACCCAGTACTTC. Protein: CASSVVGGPRETQYF. The rearrangement links TRBV9 to TRBJ2-5, with a tentative D call TRBD2 (7 bases). The germline V and J ends were trimmed by 2 bases and 5 bases, with 16 bases remaining between them. CDR1 is SGDLS and CDR2 is YYNGEE in the germline V gene. The CDR3 runs 15 residues.